This entry describes one T cell receptor (beta chain). The data are from a study of T cell responses to AZD1222 COVID-19 vaccine. Repertoires were generated with immunoSEQ multiplex PCR, while TCRdb's copy carries only in-frame clones and drops some. Among about 130,000 clones listed, just over 85% were seen once. The CDR3 covers 14 residues. The germline V and J ends were trimmed by 7 bases and 8 bases, with 17 bases remaining between them. Germline assignment: CDR1 PRHDT and CDR2 FYEKMQ (reference sequence). Sequenced here: peripheral blood, sampled on day 0 of AZD1222 vaccination. The V and J genes are TRBV13 and TRBJ1-4; perhaps TRBD1 as D (6 bases). This sequence was found in an adult in good health. The CDR3 loop is CASTPPGAPEKLFF. The DNA of the CDR3 is TGTGCCAGCACCCCTCCGGGGGCTCCAGAAAAACTGTTTTTT.